Listed below are T cell receptor beta chains from one sample, sequenced in a study of technical replicates of blood from several donors. Sequenced by immunoSEQ multiplex PCR; TCRdb stores in-frame clones only, minus some. The sample has 85,000 to 90,000 clones, less than 95% seen once; the top ten hold 0.2% to 0.3%. Sequencing was carried out using T cells isolated from PBMCs. These receptors were collected from a human donor in good health. The CDR3 runs from the conserved cysteine through the conserved F or W. A D gene is named only where the DNA matches it firmly. The size field is filled for only some rows; it gives once, few, many or a size class.

v_gene: TRBV20-1; len: 10; j_gene: TRBJ2-3; abundance: once; d_gene: .; CDR3nt: TGCAGTGCCCGTTTAGATACGCAGTATTTT; CDR3aa: CSARLDTQYF
v_gene: TRBV14; len: 13; j_gene: TRBJ1-1; abundance: .; d_gene: .; CDR3nt: TGTGCCAGCAGCCCGGTACAAGCGGGGGGAGCTTTCTTT; CDR3aa: CASSPVQAGGAFF
v_gene: TRBV6-1; len: 14; j_gene: TRBJ2-1; abundance: .; d_gene: TRBD1; CDR3nt: TGTGCCAGCATGATGCCGGGACAGGCTAATGAGCAGTTCTTC; CDR3aa: CASMMPGQANEQFF
v_gene: TRBV4-2; len: 15; j_gene: TRBJ1-3; abundance: .; d_gene: .; CDR3nt: TGTGCCAGCAGCCAAGGACAAACTTTGGGAAACACCATATATTTT; CDR3aa: CASSQGQTLGNTIYF
v_gene: TRBV11-2; len: 16; j_gene: TRBJ1-2; abundance: .; d_gene: .; CDR3nt: TGTGCCAGCAGCCCGGAGGCGGGGGGTTTCGGCTATGGCTACACCTTC; CDR3aa: CASSPEAGGFGYGYTF
v_gene: TRBV7-2; len: 11; j_gene: TRBJ1-2; abundance: once; d_gene: .; CDR3nt: TGTGCCAGAAGGACAGTTTATGGCTACACCTTC; CDR3aa: CARRTVYGYTF
v_gene: TRBV27; len: 15; j_gene: TRBJ1-1; abundance: .; d_gene: .; CDR3nt: TGTGCCAGCAGTTTATCGGGGGAGGGGGAAACTGAAGCTTTCTTT; CDR3aa: CASSLSGEGETEAFF
v_gene: TRBV29-1; len: 14; j_gene: TRBJ2-7; abundance: .; d_gene: TRBD1; CDR3nt: TGCAGCGTTGAGACAGGGGGAATGGCCTACGAGCAGTACTTC; CDR3aa: CSVETGGMAYEQYF
v_gene: TRBV11-3; len: 16; j_gene: TRBJ2-2; abundance: .; d_gene: TRBD1; CDR3nt: TGTGCCAGCAGGAACACAGGGGGCGGAAACACCGGGGAGCTGTTTTTT; CDR3aa: CASRNTGGGNTGELFF
v_gene: TRBV6-6; len: 15; j_gene: TRBJ1-2; abundance: .; d_gene: .; CDR3nt: TGTGCCAGCAGTTACTCGATCAGGGAAAACTATGGCTACACCTTC; CDR3aa: CASSYSIRENYGYTF
v_gene: TRBV4-1; len: 19; j_gene: TRBJ2-5; abundance: .; d_gene: TRBD1; CDR3nt: TGCGCCAGCAGCCAACTCCTGGGCAGGGGGCTCTCGTACCAAGAGACCCAGTACTTC; CDR3aa: CASSQLLGRGLSYQETQYF
v_gene: TRBV5-1; len: 17; j_gene: TRBJ2-3; abundance: .; d_gene: TRBD1; CDR3nt: TGCGCCAGCAGCTTGGAAGCTAGGACAGGGGGGACAGATACGCAGTATTTT; CDR3aa: CASSLEARTGGTDTQYF
v_gene: TRBV5-1; len: 15; j_gene: TRBJ1-1; abundance: few; d_gene: .; CDR3nt: TGCGCCAGCAGCTTAAGTCGCGCGGGTGGCACTGAAGCTTTCTTT; CDR3aa: CASSLSRAGGTEAFF
v_gene: TRBV4-1; len: 17; j_gene: TRBJ1-4; abundance: .; d_gene: TRBD1; CDR3nt: TGCGCCAGCAGCCGGAAACTACAGGGGGATGGTAGTGAAAAACTGTTTTTT; CDR3aa: CASSRKLQGDGSEKLFF
v_gene: TRBV6-5; len: 14; j_gene: TRBJ1-2; abundance: .; d_gene: TRBD1; CDR3nt: TGTGCCAGCAGTTACTCGGGGACAGACTATGGCTACACCTTC; CDR3aa: CASSYSGTDYGYTF
v_gene: TRBV7-9; len: 15; j_gene: TRBJ2-3; abundance: .; d_gene: TRBD2; CDR3nt: TGTGCCAGCAGCTGGGGGCTAGCGGGGGCAGATACGCAGTATTTT; CDR3aa: CASSWGLAGADTQYF
v_gene: TRBV12-5; len: 13; j_gene: TRBJ2-1; abundance: .; d_gene: .; CDR3nt: TGTGCTAGTGGTTTGGGTTATTACAATGAGCAGTTCTTC; CDR3aa: CASGLGYYNEQFF
v_gene: TRBV10-3; len: 11; j_gene: TRBJ1-2; abundance: .; d_gene: .; CDR3nt: TGTGCCATCAGCACGGTAGTCGGCTACACCTTC; CDR3aa: CAISTVVGYTF
v_gene: TRBV7-3; len: 15; j_gene: TRBJ2-1; abundance: .; d_gene: .; CDR3nt: TGTGCCAGCAGCTCACCACAGGGTGCCTACAATGAGCAGTTCTTC; CDR3aa: CASSSPQGAYNEQFF
v_gene: TRBV6-5; len: 13; j_gene: TRBJ2-1; abundance: .; d_gene: .; CDR3nt: TGTGCCAGCACCGAGCGGTCCTACAATGAGCAGTTCTTC; CDR3aa: CASTERSYNEQFF
v_gene: TRBV19; len: 16; j_gene: TRBJ2-2; abundance: .; d_gene: .; CDR3nt: TGTGCCAGTAGTATAGATCCCACCGGGTGGACCGGGGAGCTGTTTTTT; CDR3aa: CASSIDPTGWTGELFF
v_gene: TRBV6-1; len: 10; j_gene: TRBJ1-2; abundance: .; d_gene: .; CDR3nt: TGTGCCAGCGAGAGCTATGGCTACACCTTC; CDR3aa: CASESYGYTF
v_gene: TRBV7-9; len: 15; j_gene: TRBJ2-7; abundance: .; d_gene: TRBD1; CDR3nt: TGTGCCAGCAGCGCAGGGGGTCGAGAGTCCTACGAGCAGTACTTC; CDR3aa: CASSAGGRESYEQYF
v_gene: TRBV10-3; len: 17; j_gene: TRBJ1-4; abundance: .; d_gene: .; CDR3nt: TGTGCCATCAGTGAGAATACAGGGTCGGGAACTAATGAAAAACTGTTTTTT; CDR3aa: CAISENTGSGTNEKLFF
v_gene: TRBV11-2; len: 14; j_gene: TRBJ1-2; abundance: .; d_gene: .; CDR3nt: TGTGCCAGCAGCTTAGTTCCAGGGGCCTATGGCTACACCTTC; CDR3aa: CASSLVPGAYGYTF
v_gene: TRBV5-4; len: 15; j_gene: TRBJ2-1; abundance: once; d_gene: .; CDR3nt: TGTGCCAGCAGCTTGAGGCGGGGCCATGACAATGAGCAGTTCTTC; CDR3aa: CASSLRRGHDNEQFF
v_gene: TRBV6-1; len: 16; j_gene: TRBJ2-1; abundance: .; d_gene: TRBD2; CDR3nt: TGTGCCAGCAGTGCTACCAGGACTAGGGAGTACAATGAGCAGTTCTTC; CDR3aa: CASSATRTREYNEQFF
v_gene: TRBV2; len: 16; j_gene: TRBJ2-3; abundance: .; d_gene: TRBD2; CDR3nt: TGTGCCAGCAGTGAACATGGTAGCGGGAGTTCTGATACGCAGTATTTT; CDR3aa: CASSEHGSGSSDTQYF
v_gene: TRBV6-6; len: 15; j_gene: TRBJ1-5; abundance: .; d_gene: TRBD1; CDR3nt: TGTGCCAGCAGTCCGGGACAGGGGGACCGTCAGCCCCAGCATTTT; CDR3aa: CASSPGQGDRQPQHF
v_gene: TRBV11-2; len: 12; j_gene: TRBJ2-7; abundance: .; d_gene: .; CDR3nt: TGTGCCAGCAGCTTATGGGGGGACGAGCAGTACTTC; CDR3aa: CASSLWGDEQYF
v_gene: TRBV28; len: 13; j_gene: TRBJ2-7; abundance: .; d_gene: .; CDR3nt: TGTGCCAGCAGGATAGACACACCCTACGAGCAGTACTTC; CDR3aa: CASRIDTPYEQYF
v_gene: TRBV11-2; len: 15; j_gene: TRBJ1-2; abundance: .; d_gene: .; CDR3nt: TGTGCCAGCAGCTCGCAGTCGGGGGATAACTATGGCTACACCTTC; CDR3aa: CASSSQSGDNYGYTF
v_gene: TRBV4-1; len: 17; j_gene: TRBJ1-4; abundance: .; d_gene: TRBD1; CDR3nt: TGCGCCAGCAGCCAAGATCCCCCCGGGACAGTTAATGAAAAACTGTTTTTT; CDR3aa: CASSQDPPGTVNEKLFF
v_gene: TRBV5-1; len: 16; j_gene: TRBJ1-1; abundance: .; d_gene: .; CDR3nt: TGCGCCAGCAGCCCATGGGCGACAAGTTGGAACACTGAAGCTTTCTTT; CDR3aa: CASSPWATSWNTEAFF
v_gene: TRBV7-9; len: 14; j_gene: TRBJ1-5; abundance: .; d_gene: TRBD1; CDR3nt: TGTGCCAGCAGCCCCCGACAGGGCGATCAGCCCCAGCATTTT; CDR3aa: CASSPRQGDQPQHF
v_gene: TRBV11-3; len: 13; j_gene: TRBJ2-7; abundance: .; d_gene: .; CDR3nt: TGTGCCAGCAGCTTAACAGAGTTATACGAGCAGTACTTC; CDR3aa: CASSLTELYEQYF
v_gene: TRBV10-1; len: 15; j_gene: TRBJ2-3; abundance: .; d_gene: TRBD2; CDR3nt: TGCGCCACCCCGAGCGGGACCAAATCGACAGATACGCAGTATTTT; CDR3aa: CATPSGTKSTDTQYF
v_gene: TRBV7-9; len: 13; j_gene: TRBJ2-7; abundance: .; d_gene: .; CDR3nt: TGTGCCAGCAGCAACCTACAGGATCACGAGCAGTACTTC; CDR3aa: CASSNLQDHEQYF
v_gene: TRBV9; len: 13; j_gene: TRBJ1-1; abundance: few; d_gene: .; CDR3nt: TGTGCCAGCAGATCCCCCGGGGGCACTGAAGCTTTCTTT; CDR3aa: CASRSPGGTEAFF
v_gene: TRBV27; len: 13; j_gene: TRBJ2-7; abundance: .; d_gene: .; CDR3nt: TGTGCCAGCAGCCCACCAATTCCCGGCGAGCAGTACTTC; CDR3aa: CASSPPIPGEQYF
v_gene: TRBV2; len: 14; j_gene: TRBJ2-3; abundance: .; d_gene: .; CDR3nt: TGTGCCAGCAGCATGGCGTGGAGGACAGATACGCAGTATTTT; CDR3aa: CASSMAWRTDTQYF
v_gene: TRBV19; len: 15; j_gene: TRBJ2-7; abundance: .; d_gene: TRBD1; CDR3nt: TGTGCCAGTAGCATTACCCCGGGACAGTTCCACGAGCAGTACTTC; CDR3aa: CASSITPGQFHEQYF
v_gene: TRBV5-4; len: 16; j_gene: TRBJ1-2; abundance: .; d_gene: TRBD1; CDR3nt: TGTGCCAGCAGCCCAATGACAGGGCAATCCGGCTATGGCTACACCTTC; CDR3aa: CASSPMTGQSGYGYTF
v_gene: TRBV5-6; len: 13; j_gene: TRBJ2-7; abundance: .; d_gene: .; CDR3nt: TGTGCCAGCAGTTCGGGACTCTCCTACGAGCAGTACTTC; CDR3aa: CASSSGLSYEQYF
v_gene: TRBV11-2; len: 18; j_gene: TRBJ2-7; abundance: .; d_gene: TRBD2; CDR3nt: TGTGCCAGCAGCTTAGGTGCGGCGGGAGTAATAGGTGGATACGAGCAGTACTTC; CDR3aa: CASSLGAAGVIGGYEQYF
v_gene: TRBV10-3; len: 17; j_gene: TRBJ2-6; abundance: once; d_gene: .; CDR3nt: TGTGCCATCAGCTTAGCAAAAGCTTACTCTGGGGCCAACGTCCTGACTTTC; CDR3aa: CAISLAKAYSGANVLTF
v_gene: TRBV5-1; len: 15; j_gene: TRBJ2-5; abundance: .; d_gene: TRBD2; CDR3nt: TGCGCCAGCAGCTTGCCGGGAGGCGGGAGGGAGACCCAGTACTTC; CDR3aa: CASSLPGGGRETQYF
v_gene: TRBV5-4; len: 17; j_gene: TRBJ2-5; abundance: few; d_gene: TRBD2; CDR3nt: TGTGCCAGCAGATCCGGACTAGCGGGGGCCTCCGGGGAGACCCAGTACTTC; CDR3aa: CASRSGLAGASGETQYF
v_gene: TRBV6-1; len: 16; j_gene: TRBJ2-7; abundance: .; d_gene: .; CDR3nt: TGTGCCAGCAGTGAAGCAGGGGGGACAGAATCCTACGAGCAGTACTTC; CDR3aa: CASSEAGGTESYEQYF
v_gene: TRBV19; len: 14; j_gene: TRBJ1-5; abundance: .; d_gene: .; CDR3nt: TGTGCCAGTAGTACGTCAGGGAAAAATCAGCCCCAGCATTTT; CDR3aa: CASSTSGKNQPQHF
v_gene: TRBV19; len: 13; j_gene: TRBJ1-1; abundance: .; d_gene: .; CDR3nt: TGTGCCAGTAGTATTGGAGAGGGTACTGAAGCTTTCTTT; CDR3aa: CASSIGEGTEAFF
v_gene: TRBV10-3; len: 11; j_gene: TRBJ1-1; abundance: .; d_gene: .; CDR3nt: TGTGCCATCAGACAGAACACTGAAGCTTTCTTT; CDR3aa: CAIRQNTEAFF
v_gene: TRBV4-1; len: 15; j_gene: TRBJ1-1; abundance: .; d_gene: .; CDR3nt: TGCGCCAGCAGCCAAGTAGGCGGGATGAACACTGAAGCTTTCTTT; CDR3aa: CASSQVGGMNTEAFF